This entry describes one T cell receptor (beta chain). Its antigen remains unidentified. In the PCR, 60 Vbeta and 13 Jbeta primers were used. Assay: immunoSEQ multiplex PCR; the TCRdb copy retains only in-frame clones and omits some. The sample lists around 99,000 clones, 77% occurring once. The data belong to a study of cytomegalovirus exposure and HLA in healthy donors. General study findings and limits: More clonal expansion characterized HLA-associated TCR beta chains than equally common others in a later analysis. Being indistinguishable, some V segments were excluded, TRBV6-2 and TRBV6-3 among them. Presence/absence analyses assumed roughly uniform sequencing depth across donors.

Germline V gives CDR1 MDHEN, CDR2 SYDVKM. With V trimmed by 7 bases and J by 4 bases, 9 bases remained unmatched. The CDR3 is 15 amino acids. This receptor was obtained from a male donor in good health and CMV-seronegative. What was sequenced was PBMCs. This rearrangement joins TRBV28 to TRBJ2-5; TRBD1 aligns across 10 bases. For the CDR3, the DNA is TGTGCCAGCACCCCGACAGGGGGCAACGGAGAGACCCAGTACTTC. Translated, it gives CASTPTGGNGETQYF.